The T cell receptor beta chain under discussion was sequenced for a study of blood T cell repertoires in COVID-19. Study-level information: From T cells, B-cell-depleted T cells, or PBMCs came the material, which was cDNA or gDNA.

The CDR3 spans 14 residues. Trimming cost V 6 bases and J 8 bases; bases outside gene matches: 9. Germline loops: CDR1 MGHDK, CDR2 SYGVNS. This clone was seen only once. In the source study's methods: Estimation of nucleated cell counts was performed using reference gene primer amplification. Using immunoSEQ multiplex PCR, the repertoire was profiled, and TCRdb retains in-frame clones only, with some absent. The V and J calls and clone size come from that table; D and trimming were worked out from the DNA. The table has more than 150,000 clones, 75% to 90% seen once. The clonotype was recovered from a woman aged 60-75 years with acute or convalescent COVID-19. Sequenced: peripheral blood. This rearrangement joins TRBV25-1 to TRBJ1-2; TRBD1 matches 10 bases. The CDR3 here is CASSVTGTGVGYTF. For the CDR3, the DNA is TGTGCCAGCAGCGTGACCGGGACAGGGGTGGGCTACACCTTC.